The present T cell receptor beta chain was sequenced within a study of blood T cell repertoires in COVID-19. Overall study context: The samples span acute and convalescent COVID-19 from the United States, Italy and Spain. In each case, the material was cDNA or gDNA derived from T cells, B-cell-depleted T cells, or PBMCs.

This CDR3 spans 12 amino acids. CDR1 and CDR2 (germline): KGHDR, SFDVKD. V shed 1 base and J shed 10 bases, with 9 bases lying between them. Authors' analysis steps: Using reference gene primer amplification, nucleated cell counts were estimated. Using immunoSEQ multiplex PCR, the repertoire was profiled, and TCRdb retains in-frame clones only, with some absent. Clonal size and the V and J genes are those of that table, whereas D and trimming came from the DNA. The profile shows about 76,000 clones, approximately 85% of them singletons. This TCR was sampled from a human donor in a cohort sampled during active COVID-19. The sequencing sample was made of peripheral blood. The genes are TRBV24-1 and TRBJ1-1; possible D gene TRBD1, 6 bases. The CDR3 DNA sequence: TGTGCCACCAGTGATTTCAGGGGCGCAGCTTTCTTT. This sequence encodes CATSDFRGAAFF.